Sequencing of this TCR beta chain was carried out in a study of read filtering for tumor transcriptome and immune sequencing. Overall study: Mean patient age was roughly 72 years, range about 45 to 85; around 17 male, roughly 14 female.

Study-level findings and limits: Correlation between methods rose after single-read clonotypes were removed. The sorted CD138-negative fraction was a mixed bone marrow immune population, not purified T cells.

From 300 to 400 ng of RNA, a library with molecular barcoded alpha/delta and beta/gamma adaptors was made. TCRdb re-called the reads through MiXCR, storing one row per CDR3 protein. The sample contains some 120,000 distinct CDR3 sequences, 10% to 15% of which appear only once. Looked up from germline, CDR1 is SGHAT and CDR2 is FQNNGV. Trimming took 5 bases from V and 4 from J, leaving 11 bases between them. The CDR3 extends over 13 amino acids. This clonotype has ten or more counts. As yet, its antigen is unknown. Sampling of bone marrow took place during active disease in every patient. Specimen: a population of CD138-negative cells sorted from bone marrow. This rearrangement joins TRBV11-2 to TRBJ1-1; D remains ambiguous. The TCR comes from a donor over 35 with multiple myeloma. The CDR3 here is CASSPRVSTEAFF. The CDR3 nucleotides are TGTGCCAGCAGCCCGCGGGTGAGCACTGAAGCTTTCTTT.